Presented here are 12 T cell receptor beta chains from one specimen sequenced in a study of identifying expanded T cells in peripheral blood. Clones were read by immunoSEQ multiplex PCR, and TCRdb kept only the in-frame ones, dropping some. The sample shows about 94,000 clones, over 75% of them seen only once. Source material: blood. Source of these receptors: a person between 18 and 69 years old in good health.

In the case of this clone: This CDR3 is also generated by other DNA sequences in the sample. This chain connects TRBV6-5 to TRBJ1-6; perhaps TRBD1 as D (5 bases). Per germline, CDR1 MNHEY and CDR2 SVGAGI. This CDR3 contains 14 residues. Deletions cut 6 bases from V and 3 bases from J, with 9 bases between. The CDR3 is CASRGQSYNSPLHF. As DNA, the CDR3 is TGTGCCAGCAGGGGGCAGAGCTATAATTCACCCCTCCACTTT.

V and J are TRBV6-5 and TRBJ1-1; TRBD1 matches at 7 bases. Germline V gives CDR1 MNHEY, CDR2 SVGAGI. The CDR3 length is 15 residues. V trimming: 2 bases; J trimming: 1 base; junction bases outside the gene matches: 4. The CDR3 reads CASSYGDSSNTEAFF. The CDR3 DNA sequence: TGTGCCAGCAGTTACGGGGACAGTTCGAACACTGAAGCTTTCTTT.

The V call is TRBV13, the J call TRBJ1-6, with D maybe TRBD1 (5 bases). V dropped 5 bases and J dropped 3 bases, with 11 bases sitting between them. CDR3 length equals 15 residues. The germline CDR1 and CDR2 sequences are PRHDT and FYEKMQ (reference sequence). In nucleotides, the CDR3 is TGTGCCAGCAGCCACAGGAACAGCTATAATTCACCCCTCCACTTT. Its protein is CASSHRNSYNSPLHF.

The chain links TRBV11-2 to TRBJ1-2, with TRBD1 as a possible D gene (6 bases). This CDR3 region has 13 residues. The germline V and J ends were trimmed by 1 base and 4 bases, with 7 bases remaining between them. Germline V CDR1 and CDR2: SGHAT, FQNNGV. The CDR3 DNA follows: TGTGCCAGCAGCTTAGGCAGGGGCTATGGCTACACCTTC. Residues: CASSLGRGYGYTF.

This clone was counted between two and nine times. V is TRBV19 and J is TRBJ2-2; tentatively, D is TRBD1 or TRBD2 (5 bases each). Germline CDR1 and CDR2: LNHDA and SQIVND (reference sequence). The CDR3 covers 13 residues. V lost 5 bases to trimming and J lost 11 bases, with 15 bases between them. The CDR3, as DNA: TGTGCCAGTAGTGGCGAGGGACCGTTAGAGCTGTTTTTT. This translates into CASSGEGPLELFF.

The chain uses TRBV6-5 and TRBJ2-2, with D unclear. V lost 0 bases to trimming and J lost 1 base, with 9 bases between them. The CDR3 sequence is 16 residues long. Germline loops: CDR1 MNHEY, CDR2 SVGAGI. This CDR3 reads CASSYSMWQNTGELFF. CDR3 nucleotides: TGTGCCAGCAGTTACTCGATGTGGCAGAACACCGGGGAGCTGTTTTTT.

The rearrangement uses TRBV11-3 and TRBJ2-1; D remains ambiguous. With 1 base removed from V and 15 bases from J, the gap between germline ends came to 19 bases. CDR1 is SGHNT, CDR2 YENEEA, per germline. The length of the CDR3 is 14 residues. The CDR3: CASSLGPHKALLFF. CDR3 sequence (DNA): TGTGCCAGCAGCTTAGGACCCCACAAAGCGCTTTTGTTCTTC.

The rearrangement uses TRBV7-9 and TRBJ1-2, with D tentatively TRBD1 (5 bases). The CDR3 extends over 14 amino acids. CDR1 is SEHNR and CDR2 is FQNEAQ in the germline V gene (reference sequence). Trimming shortened V by 8 bases and J by 3 bases, and 16 bases separated the two germline ends. The CDR3 DNA reads TGTGCCAGCTCCCTCCGGGACGGAGACTATGGCTACACCTTC. Its protein is CASSLRDGDYGYTF.

This chain joins TRBV15 and TRBJ1-1; possibly TRBD1 for D (5 bases). In germline, CDR1 is LNHNV, CDR2 YYDKDF (reference sequence). The V and J ends lost 1 base and 2 bases respectively, with 11 bases between them. The CDR3 length is 15 residues. Written as DNA, the CDR3 is TGTGCCACCAGCAGAGCTCCCGGGGCCAACACTGAAGCTTTCTTT. Residues: CATSRAPGANTEAFF.

The J gene is TRBJ1-2, the V gene TRBV18, with a tentative D call TRBD1 (5 bases). The germline V and J ends were trimmed by 5 bases and 3 bases, with 16 bases remaining between them. Germline V gene lookup returns CDR1 KGHSH and CDR2 LQKENI. The length of the CDR3 is 15 residues. The DNA of the CDR3 is TGTGCCAGCTCATTCGTATCAGGGAACGACTATGGCTACACCTTC. Translation gives CASSFVSGNDYGYTF.

V is TRBV5-1 and J is TRBJ1-1; unclear D gene. The germline V and J ends were trimmed by 4 bases and 0 bases, with 10 bases remaining between them. CDR1 and CDR2 (germline): SGHRS, YFSETQ. This CDR3 comprises 14 residues. CDR3 region: CASSEGFMNTEAFF. CDR3 bases: TGCGCCAGCAGCGAGGGATTCATGAACACTGAAGCTTTCTTT.

This chain joins TRBV27 and TRBJ1-5; tentatively, D is TRBD1 (6 bases). The CDR3 has 13 residues. CDR1 MNHEY and CDR2 SMNVEV come from the germline V gene (reference sequence). The ends were cut back, 2 bases at V and 7 bases at J, with 9 bases in the middle. CDR3 nucleotide sequence: TGTGCCAGCAGTTTAACCAGGGGACAGCCCCAGCATTTT. Protein product: CASSLTRGQPQHF.